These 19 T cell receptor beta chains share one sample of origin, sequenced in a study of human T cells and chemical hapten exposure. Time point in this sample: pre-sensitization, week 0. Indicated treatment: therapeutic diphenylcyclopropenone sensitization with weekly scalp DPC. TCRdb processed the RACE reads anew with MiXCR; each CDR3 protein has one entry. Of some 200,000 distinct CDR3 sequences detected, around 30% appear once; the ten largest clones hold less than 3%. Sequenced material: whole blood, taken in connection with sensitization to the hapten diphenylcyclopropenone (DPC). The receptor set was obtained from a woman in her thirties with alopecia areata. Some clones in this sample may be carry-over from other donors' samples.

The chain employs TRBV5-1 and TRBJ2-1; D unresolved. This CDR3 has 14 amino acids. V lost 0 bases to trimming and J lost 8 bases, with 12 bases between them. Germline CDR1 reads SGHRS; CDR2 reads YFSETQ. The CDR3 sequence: CASSLDRTADEQFF. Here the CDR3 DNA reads TGCGCCAGCAGCTTGGATAGGACGGCTGATGAGCAGTTCTTC.

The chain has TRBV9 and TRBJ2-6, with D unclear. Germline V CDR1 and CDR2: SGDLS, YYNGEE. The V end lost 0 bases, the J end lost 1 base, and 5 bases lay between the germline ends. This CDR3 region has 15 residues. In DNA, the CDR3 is TGTGCCAGCAGCGTAGGTGTTTCTGGGGCCAACGTCCTGACTTTC. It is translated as CASSVGVSGANVLTF.

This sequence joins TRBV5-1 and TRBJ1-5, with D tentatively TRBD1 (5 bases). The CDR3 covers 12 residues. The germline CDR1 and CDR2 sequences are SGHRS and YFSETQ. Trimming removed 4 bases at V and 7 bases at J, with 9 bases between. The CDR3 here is CASSRGTQPQHF. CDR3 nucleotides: TGCGCCAGCAGCCGGGGGACCCAGCCCCAGCATTTT.

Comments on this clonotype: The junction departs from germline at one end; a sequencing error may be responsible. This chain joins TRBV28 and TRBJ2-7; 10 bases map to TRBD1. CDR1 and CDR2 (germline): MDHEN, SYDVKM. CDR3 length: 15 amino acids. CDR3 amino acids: CASLRQGALSSEQYF. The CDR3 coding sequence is TGTGCCAGTCTTAGACAGGGGGCGCTTTCCTCCGAGCAGTACTTC.

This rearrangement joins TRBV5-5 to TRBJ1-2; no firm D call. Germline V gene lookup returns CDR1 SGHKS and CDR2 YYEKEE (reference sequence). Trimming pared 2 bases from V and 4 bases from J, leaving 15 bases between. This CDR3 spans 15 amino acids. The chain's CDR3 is CASSFESEDFYGYTF. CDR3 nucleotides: TGTGCCAGCAGCTTCGAAAGTGAGGACTTCTATGGCTACACCTTC. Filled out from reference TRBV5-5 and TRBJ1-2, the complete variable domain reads DAGVTQSPTHLIKTRGQQVTLRCSPISGHKSVSWYQQVLGQGPQFIFQYYEKEERGRGNFPDRFSARQFPNYSSELNVNALLLGDSALYLCASSFESEDFYGYTFGSGTRLTVV.

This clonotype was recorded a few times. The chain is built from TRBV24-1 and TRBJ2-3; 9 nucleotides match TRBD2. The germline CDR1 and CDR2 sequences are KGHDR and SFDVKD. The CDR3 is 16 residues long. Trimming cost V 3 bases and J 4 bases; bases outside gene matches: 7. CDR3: CATSDTGAGGADTQYF. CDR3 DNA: TGTGCCACCAGTGATACCGGGGCGGGAGGGGCAGATACGCAGTATTTT.

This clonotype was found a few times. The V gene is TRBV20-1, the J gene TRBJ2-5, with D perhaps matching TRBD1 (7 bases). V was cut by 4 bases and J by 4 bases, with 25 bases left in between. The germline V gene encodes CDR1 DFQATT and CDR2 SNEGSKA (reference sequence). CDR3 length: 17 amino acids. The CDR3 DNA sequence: TGCAGTGCTACCCTTCGGTCAGGGGGGATTTTGCGAGAGACCCAGTACTTC. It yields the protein CSATLRSGGILRETQYF.

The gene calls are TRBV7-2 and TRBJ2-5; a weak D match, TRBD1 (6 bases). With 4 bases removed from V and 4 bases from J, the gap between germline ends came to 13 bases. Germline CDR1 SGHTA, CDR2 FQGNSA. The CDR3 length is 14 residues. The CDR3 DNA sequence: TGTGCCAGCAGCTCCTGGGGGCTAGCAGAGACCCAGTACTTC. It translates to CASSSWGLAETQYF.

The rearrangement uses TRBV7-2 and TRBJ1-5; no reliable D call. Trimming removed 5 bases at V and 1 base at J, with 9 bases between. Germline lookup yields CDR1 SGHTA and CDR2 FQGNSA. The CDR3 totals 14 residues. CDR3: CASSPQASNQPQHF. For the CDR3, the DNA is TGTGCCAGCAGCCCCCAGGCGAGCAATCAGCCCCAGCATTTT.

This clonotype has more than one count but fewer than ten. The CDR3: CASSQSPGTRQNIQYF. As DNA, the CDR3 is TGCGCCAGCAGCCAATCACCCGGGACTAGGCAAAACATTCAGTACTTC. This chain joins TRBV4-1 and TRBJ2-4, with TRBD2 identical over 8 bases. In germline, CDR1 is MGHRA, CDR2 YSYEKL. V was pared by 2 bases and J by 5 bases, with 8 bases of the junction left unmatched. This CDR3 is built from 16 residues.

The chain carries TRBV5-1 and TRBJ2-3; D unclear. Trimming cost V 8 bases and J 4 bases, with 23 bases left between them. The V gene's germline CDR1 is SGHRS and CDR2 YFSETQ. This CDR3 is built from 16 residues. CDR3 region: CASASGIDRISDTQYF. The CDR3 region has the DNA TGCGCCAGTGCCTCCGGTATTGATCGAATATCAGATACGCAGTATTTT. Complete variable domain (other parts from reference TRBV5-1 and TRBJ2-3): KAGVTQTPRYLIKTRGQQVTLSCSPISGHRSVSWYQQTPGQGLQFLFEYFSETQRNKGNFPGRFSGRQFSNSRSEMNVSTLELGDSALYLCASASGIDRISDTQYFGPGTRLTVL.

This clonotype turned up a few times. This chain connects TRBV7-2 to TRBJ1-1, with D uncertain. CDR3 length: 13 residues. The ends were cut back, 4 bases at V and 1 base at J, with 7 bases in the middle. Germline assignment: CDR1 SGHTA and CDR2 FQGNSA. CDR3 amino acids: CASSYVANTEAFF. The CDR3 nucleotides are TGTGCCAGCAGCTATGTCGCGAACACTGAAGCTTTCTTT.

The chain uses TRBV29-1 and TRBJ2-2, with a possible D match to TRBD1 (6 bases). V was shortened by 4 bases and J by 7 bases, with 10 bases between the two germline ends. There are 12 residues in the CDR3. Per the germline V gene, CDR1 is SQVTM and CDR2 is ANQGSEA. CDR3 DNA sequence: TGCAGCGTTGTAAGGGGGAGCGGGGAGCTGTTTTTT. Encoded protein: CSVVRGSGELFF.

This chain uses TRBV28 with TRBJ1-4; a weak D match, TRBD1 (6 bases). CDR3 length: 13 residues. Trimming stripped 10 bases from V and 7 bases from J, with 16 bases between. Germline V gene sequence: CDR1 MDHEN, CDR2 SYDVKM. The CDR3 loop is CATTGSWSEKLFF. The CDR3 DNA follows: TGTGCCACCACAGGGTCCTGGAGTGAAAAACTGTTTTTT.

DNA for the CDR3: TGCAGCGTTGCCAGTCAAACGGAGACCCAGTACTTC. It specifies CSVASQTETQYF. This chain joins TRBV29-1 and TRBJ2-5; no reliable D call. The CDR3 extends over 12 amino acids. The V gene lost 4 bases and the J gene lost 5 bases, with 11 bases spanning the gap. Germline V lookup: CDR1 SQVTM, CDR2 ANQGSEA.

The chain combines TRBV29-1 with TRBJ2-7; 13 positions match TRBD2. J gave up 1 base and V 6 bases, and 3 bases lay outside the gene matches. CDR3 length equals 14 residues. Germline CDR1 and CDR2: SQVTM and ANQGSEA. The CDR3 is CSVGLAGLSYEQYF. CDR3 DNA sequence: TGCAGCGTGGGACTAGCGGGGCTTTCCTACGAGCAGTACTTC.

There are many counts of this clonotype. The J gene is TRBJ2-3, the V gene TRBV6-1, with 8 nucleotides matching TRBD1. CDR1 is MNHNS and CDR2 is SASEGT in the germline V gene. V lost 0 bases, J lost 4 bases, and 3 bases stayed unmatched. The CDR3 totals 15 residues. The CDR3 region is CASSEARTGSDTQYF. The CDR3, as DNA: TGTGCCAGCAGTGAAGCGCGGACAGGGTCAGATACGCAGTATTTT.

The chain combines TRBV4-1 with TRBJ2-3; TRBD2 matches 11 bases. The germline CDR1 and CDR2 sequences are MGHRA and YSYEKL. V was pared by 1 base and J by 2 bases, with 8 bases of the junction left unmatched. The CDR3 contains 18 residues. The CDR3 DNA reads TGCGCCAGCAGCCAAGGGGGGACTAGCGGTGGTGTCACAGATACGCAGTATTTT. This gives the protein CASSQGGTSGGVTDTQYF.

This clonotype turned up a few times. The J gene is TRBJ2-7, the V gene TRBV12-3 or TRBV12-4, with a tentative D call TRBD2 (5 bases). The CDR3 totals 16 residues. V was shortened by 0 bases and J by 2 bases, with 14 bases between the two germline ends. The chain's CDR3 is CASSLASGRGTYEQYF. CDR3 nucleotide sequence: TGTGCCAGCAGTTTAGCCTCAGGACGGGGAACCTACGAGCAGTACTTC.